This T cell receptor beta chain was found in a study of cytomegalovirus exposure and HLA in healthy donors. As for this clone: Antigen specificity is unknown.

This CDR3 is 13 amino acids long. Germline CDR1 SQVTM, CDR2 ANQGSEA. The J segment lost 4 bases and the V segment lost 7 bases, leaving 8 bases of the junction unmatched. Study-level findings and limits: Cytomegalovirus-associated status was assigned to some 160 TCR beta chains.

TCRdb's copy holds only in-frame clones and misses some; the assay was immunoSEQ multiplex PCR. The data contain some 45,000 clones, roughly 94% of them seen just once; the ten biggest clones take up approximately 8%. The rearrangement joins TRBV29-1 to TRBJ2-3; 7 bases line up with TRBD2. Sequencing was done on a sample of PBMCs. The receptor's source is a woman aged 18-35 years in good health and CMV-seropositive. The CDR3 loop reads CSGTLLAADTQYF. CDR3 DNA: TGCAGCGGCACACTGCTAGCGGCAGATACGCAGTATTTT.